This T cell receptor (beta chain) appears in the sequencing data of a study of a mutant IDH1 vaccine in newly diagnosed glioma (dated by TCRdb to 2020 to 2023). The study in broad terms: Of the approximately 29 treated patients, about 62% were male and approximately 38% were female, and a mean age of 40.4 years was recorded. Before enrollment, most patients had been given radiochemotherapy with temozolomide as standard therapy, while the rest had received either radiotherapy alone or temozolomide alone. Peripheral blood was collected at six visits: V03 (baseline), V05, V07, V10, V12 and V13. For exploratory analyses, longitudinal TCRB deep sequencing was carried out in roughly 23 treated patients wherever samples were available.

Worth noting for this clone: Its antigen target is currently unknown. Per-base quality was not reported, and no clone a single base away is much larger than it.

V is pruned by 0 bases and J by 5 bases, leaving 2 bases of the junction without a gene match. The CDR3 holds 14 amino acids from the cysteine to the phenylalanine. Only the CDR3 part of the read is kept: 42 bases, read in frame from the first base. The germline V gene provides CDR1 SGDLS and CDR2 YYNGEE. Libraries came from the immunoSEQ multiplex PCR assay. Following the manufacturer's protocol, the hsTCRB Kit was used to amplify rearranged TCR beta chain sequences. Sequencing of TCRB libraries was carried out on an Illumina MiSeq. From the authors' description of their analysis: The kit vendor's proprietary platform handled demultiplexing, trimming and gene mapping. TCRdb took this table from immuneACCESS and kept in-frame rearrangements with V and J called. Such tables lack part of the clones; where checked against another copy, unresolved V genes explain under half of the gap, and the rest is unexplained. The V and J calls and the clone size are those of that table, but D and trimming were determined from the DNA. This sample comprises about 66,000 clones, 80% to 90% of them detected only once. The biggest ten clones account for 2.9% of the sample.

Points the paper makes about the study in general: Changes in the top peripheral T cell clonotypes picked up by TCRB sequencing did not appear to be linked to pseudoprogression. PBMC samples for TCRB deep sequencing were selected based on availability. Immune responses induced by the vaccine were seen in 90% to 95% of patients across multiple MHC alleles. The authors stated that sample limitations prevented analyses of patient blood samples from being reproduced.

In the paper's terms, the time point label means: baseline, week 1 (first vaccination visit). The treatment or condition label corresponds to: pre-vaccination baseline after standard-of-care therapy. Newly diagnosed WHO grade 3 or 4 IDH1-mutant astrocytomas showing loss of nuclear ATRX were present in the donors. The samples were drawn from NOA16, a multicentre, single-arm, open-label phase I trial in Germany that tested a mutant IDH1 peptide vaccine in humans for the first time. Blood drawn at visit V03 was used as the baseline sample for immunogenicity testing. Genomic DNA for TCRB sequencing was isolated from EDTA blood with the DNeasy Blood and Tissue Kit.

The chain is assembled from TRBV9 and TRBJ2-7, and TRBD1 aligns with 10 junction nucleotides. The clonotype originates from a man aged 30 to 39 with glioma. The sequenced sample was PBMCs, obtained from a glioma patient treated with radiotherapy, temozolomide or both. The nucleotide sequence reads as follows: TGTGCCAGCAGCGTAGGGGGGACAGGGGACGAGCAGTACTTC. This translates into CASSVGGTGDEQYF.